The 5 T cell receptor beta chains below come from one sample, sequenced in a study of cytomegalovirus exposure and HLA in healthy donors. PCR primers comprised 60 Vbeta and 13 Jbeta primers. Assay: immunoSEQ multiplex PCR; the TCRdb copy retains only in-frame clones and omits some. The table shows 250,000 to 350,000 clones, with around 86% occurring only once. Sequencing input: PBMCs. Receptor source: a man in his forties or fifties in good health and CMV-seropositive.

In its sample, this clone was seen once. This chain connects TRBV11-2 to TRBJ2-7, with 7 bases fitting TRBD1. V was clipped by 3 bases and J by 2 bases; unmatched bases: 1. The germline V gene encodes CDR1 SGHAT and CDR2 FQNNGV. CDR3 size: 13 residues. In DNA, the CDR3 is TGTGCCAGCAGCTTGGGACAGACCTACGAGCAGTACTTC. The encoded protein is CASSLGQTYEQYF. The full variable domain, rest sourced from reference TRBV11-2 and TRBJ2-7, is EAGVAQSPRYKIIEKRQSVAFWCNPISGHATLYWYQQILGQGPKLLIQFQNNGVVDDSQLPKDRFSAERLKGVDSTLKIQPAKLEDSAVYLCASSLGQTYEQYFGPGTRLTVT.

The chain combines TRBV5-6 with TRBJ1-2; 9 positions match TRBD1. Germline assignment: CDR1 SGHDT and CDR2 YYEEEE. The CDR3 runs to 12 residues. Trimming at V came to 7 bases and at J to 3 bases, leaving 1 base not matched to a gene. DNA for the CDR3: TGTGCCAGCGGGGACAGGGACTATGGCTACACCTTC. This sequence encodes CASGDRDYGYTF.

This sequence joins TRBV10-3 and TRBJ2-7; TRBD1 matches 9 bases. The CDR3 spans 14 residues. Looked up from germline, CDR1 is ENHRY and CDR2 is SYGVKD. V trimming: 5 bases; J trimming: 2 bases; junction bases outside the gene matches: 4. The CDR3 sequence is CAISTGTGTYEQYF. Written as DNA, the CDR3 is TGTGCCATCAGTACCGGGACAGGGACCTACGAGCAGTACTTC.

This rearrangement joins TRBV30 to TRBJ2-1; TRBD1 might be the D (6 bases). CDR3 length equals 10 residues. Germline assignment: CDR1 GTSNPN and CDR2 SVGIG (reference sequence). V dropped 2 bases and J dropped 10 bases, with 6 bases sitting between them. CDR3 sequence reads: CAWSQGEQFF. As DNA, the CDR3 is TGTGCCTGGAGTCAGGGGGAGCAGTTCTTC.

This clone was picked up one time. This rearrangement joins TRBV28 to TRBJ1-1; a weak D match, TRBD1 (6 bases). V dropped 10 bases and J dropped 2 bases, with 23 bases sitting between them. Germline assignment: CDR1 MDHEN and CDR2 SYDVKM. The CDR3 has 16 amino acids. The DNA of the CDR3 is TGTGCCACGAAAAACGGGGGGCCTTTCAGAAACACTGAAGCTTTCTTT. Its translation is CATKNGGPFRNTEAFF. Looking up the rest from reference TRBV28 and TRBJ1-1 gives the full variable domain: DVKVTQSSRYLVKRTGEKVFLECVQDMDHENMFWYRQDPGLGLRLIYFSYDVKMKEKGDIPEGYSVSREKKERFSLILESASTNQTSMYLCATKNGGPFRNTEAFFGQGTRLTVV.